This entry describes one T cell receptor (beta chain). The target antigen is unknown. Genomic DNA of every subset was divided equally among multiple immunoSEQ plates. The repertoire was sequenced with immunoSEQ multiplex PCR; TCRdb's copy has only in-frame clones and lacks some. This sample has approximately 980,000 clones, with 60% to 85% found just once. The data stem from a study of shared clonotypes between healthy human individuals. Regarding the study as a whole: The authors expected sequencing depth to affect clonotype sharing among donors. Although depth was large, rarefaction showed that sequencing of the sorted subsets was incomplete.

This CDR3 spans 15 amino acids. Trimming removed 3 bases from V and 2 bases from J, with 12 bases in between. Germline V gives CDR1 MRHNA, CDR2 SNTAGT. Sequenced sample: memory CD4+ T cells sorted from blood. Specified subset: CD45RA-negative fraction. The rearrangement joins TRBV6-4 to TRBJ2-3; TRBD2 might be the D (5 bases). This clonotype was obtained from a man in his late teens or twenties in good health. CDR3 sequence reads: CASSEFGDPTDTQYF. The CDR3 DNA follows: TGTGCCAGCAGTGAATTCGGGGATCCCACAGATACGCAGTATTTT.